This TCR beta chain was sequenced during a study of blood T cells in healthy people across ages. The CDR3 totals 15 residues. CDR1 is MNHEY and CDR2 is SVGAGI in the germline V gene. V lost 2 bases and J 2 bases, leaving 12 bases between the germline ends. The second PCR ran roughly 7 to 12 cycles with a sample-barcoded 5' primer and J-beta primers. Using its own MiXCR run on the 5' RACE reads, TCRdb lists one record per CDR3 protein. The sample has 750,000 to 1,000,000 distinct CDR3 sequences; 25% to 30% are singletons. This clonotype was seen just once. These data are also associated with another study on T cells of mothers and their children.

The chain combines TRBV6-5 with TRBJ1-1; D not resolved. The sequence came from a woman aged 40 to 50 in good health. The sequencing input was blood. CDR3 loop: CASSYGREFNTEAFF. In DNA, the CDR3 is TGTGCCAGCAGTTACGGTCGGGAGTTTAACACTGAAGCTTTCTTT.